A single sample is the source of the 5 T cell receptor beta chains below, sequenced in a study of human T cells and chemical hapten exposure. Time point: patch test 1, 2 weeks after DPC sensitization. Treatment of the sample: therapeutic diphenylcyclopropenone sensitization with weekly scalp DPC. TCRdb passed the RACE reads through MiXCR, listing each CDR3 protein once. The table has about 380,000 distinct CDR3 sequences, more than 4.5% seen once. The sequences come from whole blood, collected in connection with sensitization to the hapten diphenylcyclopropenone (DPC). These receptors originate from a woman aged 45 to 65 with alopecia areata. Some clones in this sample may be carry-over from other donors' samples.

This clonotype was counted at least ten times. The CDR3 DNA reads TGTGCCAGCAGTTTTCGGGGGGGAAAGACCCAGTACTTC. Translation: CASSFRGGKTQYF. This chain links TRBV12-3 or TRBV12-4 with TRBJ2-5, with TRBD2 matching 8 bases. The CDR3 is 13 amino acids. After removal of 3 bases from V and 6 bases from J, the junction contained 3 bases not matched to a gene.

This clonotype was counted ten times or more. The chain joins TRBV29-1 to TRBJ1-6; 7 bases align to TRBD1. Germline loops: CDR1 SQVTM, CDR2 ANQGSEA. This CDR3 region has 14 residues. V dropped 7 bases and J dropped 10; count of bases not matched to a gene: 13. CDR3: CSAQGGPIGSPLHF. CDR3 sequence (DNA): TGCAGCGCCCAAGGGGGCCCGATCGGGTCACCCCTCCACTTT.

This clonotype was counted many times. CDR3 nucleotides: TGCGCCAGCAGCCAAGATTTTCCCTCTAGCTCCTACAATGAGCAGTTCTTC. The encoded protein is CASSQDFPSSSYNEQFF. This chain uses TRBV4-3 with TRBJ2-1, with D unclear. Germline CDR1 LGHNA, CDR2 YSLEER. V lost 0 bases and J 0 bases, leaving 12 bases between the germline ends. There are 17 residues in the CDR3.

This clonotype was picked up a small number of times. In DNA form, the CDR3 reads TGTGCCAGTCTAGCGGGACCTAGCACAGATACGCAGTATTTT. Its translation: CASLAGPSTDTQYF. The V call is TRBV7-6, the J call TRBJ2-3; 9 bases map to TRBD2. CDR3 length: 14 amino acids. The ends lost 9 bases at V and 0 bases at J; junction bases unmatched: 4. From germline, CDR1 is SGHVS and CDR2 FNYEAQ.

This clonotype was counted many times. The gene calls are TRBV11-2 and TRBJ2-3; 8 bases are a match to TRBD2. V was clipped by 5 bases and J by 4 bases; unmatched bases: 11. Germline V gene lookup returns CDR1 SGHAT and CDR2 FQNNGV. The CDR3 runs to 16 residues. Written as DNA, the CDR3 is TGTGCCAGCAGCCTAGGACTAGCTCCGGGCGCAGATACGCAGTATTTT. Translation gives CASSLGLAPGADTQYF.